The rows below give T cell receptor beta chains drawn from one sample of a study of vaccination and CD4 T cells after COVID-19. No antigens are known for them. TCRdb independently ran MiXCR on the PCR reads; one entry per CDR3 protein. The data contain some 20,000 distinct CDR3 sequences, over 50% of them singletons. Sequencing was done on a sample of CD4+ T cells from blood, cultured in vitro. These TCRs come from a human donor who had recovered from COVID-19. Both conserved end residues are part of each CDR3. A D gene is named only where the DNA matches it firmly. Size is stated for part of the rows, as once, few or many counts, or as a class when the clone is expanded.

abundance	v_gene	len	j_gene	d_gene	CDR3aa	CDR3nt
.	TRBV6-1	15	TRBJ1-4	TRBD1	CASRGGTGRNEKLFF	TGTGCCAGCAGAGGGGGGACAGGCCGGAATGAAAAACTGTTTTTT
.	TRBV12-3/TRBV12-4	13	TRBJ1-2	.	CASSLKGIDGYTF	TGTGCCAGCAGTTTGAAGGGGATTGATGGCTACACCTTC
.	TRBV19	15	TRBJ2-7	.	CASSMGGDSWDEQYF	TGTGCCAGTAGTATGGGGGGGGACAGTTGGGACGAGCAGTACTTC
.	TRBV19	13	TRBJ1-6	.	CASSEYGGSPLHF	TGTGCCAGTAGTGAGTACGGGGGATCACCCCTCCACTTT
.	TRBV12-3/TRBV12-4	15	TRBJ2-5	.	CASSRQGGKQETQYF	TGTGCCAGCTCCCGCCAGGGGGGGAAGCAGGAGACCCAGTACTTC
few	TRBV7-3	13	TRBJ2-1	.	CASSSTSYNEQFF	TGTGCCAGCAGCTCGACTAGCTACAATGAGCAGTTCTTC
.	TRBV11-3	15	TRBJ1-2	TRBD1	CASSFVDRGTYGYTF	TGTGCCAGCAGCTTTGTAGACAGGGGGACCTATGGCTACACCTTC
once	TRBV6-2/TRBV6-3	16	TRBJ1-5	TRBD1	CASAKRGSRGPPPQHF	TGTGCCAGCGCTAAACGGGGGAGCAGGGGGCCACCACCCCAGCATTTT
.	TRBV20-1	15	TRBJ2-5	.	CSASRPGGLRETQYF	TGCAGTGCTAGCCGGCCCGGGGGATTACGGGAGACCCAGTACTTC
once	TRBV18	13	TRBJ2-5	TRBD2	CASSPGGSETQYF	TGTGCCAGCTCACCGGGAGGGTCCGAGACCCAGTACTTC
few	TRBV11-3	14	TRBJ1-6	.	CASSSKDWEAPLHF	TGTGCCAGCAGCTCGAAGGACTGGGAGGCACCCCTCCACTTT
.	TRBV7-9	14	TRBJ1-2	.	CASSLVSGNYGYTF	TGTGCCAGCAGCTTAGTTTCGGGGAACTATGGCTACACCTTC
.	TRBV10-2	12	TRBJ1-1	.	CASCRGNTEAFF	TGCGCCAGCTGCCGGGGGAACACTGAAGCTTTCTTT
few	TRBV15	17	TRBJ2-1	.	CATSRDLGGGQHNEQFF	TGTGCCACCAGCAGAGATCTGGGCGGGGGACAACACAATGAGCAGTTCTTC
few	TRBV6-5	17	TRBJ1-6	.	CASSYSRRGERNSPLHF	TGTGCCAGCAGTTACTCAAGGAGGGGCGAGAGAAATTCACCCCTCCACTTT
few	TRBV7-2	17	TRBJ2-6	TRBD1	CASSLGTGRSGANVLTF	TGTGCCAGCAGCTTAGGGACAGGGAGGTCTGGGGCCAACGTCCTGACTTTC
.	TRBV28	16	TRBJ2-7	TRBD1	CASSPPAGTGPDEQYF	TGTGCCAGCAGTCCACCGGCCGGGACAGGTCCTGACGAGCAGTACTTC
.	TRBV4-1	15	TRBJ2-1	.	CASSQLRVAYNEQFF	TGCGCCAGCAGCCAACTGAGGGTGGCCTACAATGAGCAGTTCTTC
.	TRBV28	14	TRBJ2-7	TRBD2	CASSLIAGRYEQYF	TGTGCCAGCAGTTTGATAGCGGGCCGCTACGAGCAGTACTTC
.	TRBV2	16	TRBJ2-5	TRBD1	CASSRTGTGGMETQYF	TGTGCCAGCAGTAGAACCGGGACAGGGGGTATGGAGACCCAGTACTTC
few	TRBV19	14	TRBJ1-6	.	CASGGPGSNSPLHF	TGTGCCAGCGGAGGGCCCGGAAGTAATTCACCCCTCCACTTT
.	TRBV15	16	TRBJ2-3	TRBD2	CATSRDRTSVTDTQYF	TGTGCCACCAGCAGAGATCGGACTAGCGTCACAGATACGCAGTATTTT
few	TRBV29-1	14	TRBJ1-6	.	CSVEPIRGDPPLHF	TGCAGCGTTGAACCGATCCGGGGAGATCCACCCCTCCACTTT
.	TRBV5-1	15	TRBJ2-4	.	CASSLGGMAKNIQYF	TGCGCCAGCAGCTTAGGGGGGATGGCCAAAAACATTCAGTACTTC
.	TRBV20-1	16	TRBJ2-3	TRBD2	CSATLRTSGPTDTQYF	TGCAGTGCTACCCTCCGGACTAGCGGGCCCACAGATACGCAGTATTTT
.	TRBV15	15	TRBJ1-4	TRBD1	CATSRDDRDDEKLFF	TGTGCCACCAGCAGAGATGACAGGGATGATGAAAAACTGTTTTTT
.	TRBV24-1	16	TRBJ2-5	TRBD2	CATSDPGLAGRETQYF	TGTGCCACCAGTGATCCCGGACTAGCGGGAAGAGAGACCCAGTACTTC
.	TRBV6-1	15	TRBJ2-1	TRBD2	CASSLGTSGGNEQFF	TGTGCCAGCAGTCTAGGGACTAGCGGGGGCAATGAGCAGTTCTTC
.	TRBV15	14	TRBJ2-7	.	CATSRDTTQAEQYF	TGTGCCACCAGCAGAGATACGACTCAGGCGGAGCAGTACTTC
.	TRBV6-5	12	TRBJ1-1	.	CASSYGGTEAFF	TGTGCCAGCAGTTACGGAGGCACTGAAGCTTTCTTT
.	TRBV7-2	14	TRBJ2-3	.	CASSSGVLGDTQYF	TGTGCCAGCAGCTCAGGAGTTCTGGGGGATACGCAGTATTTT
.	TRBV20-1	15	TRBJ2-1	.	CSARGAESSYNEQFF	TGCAGTGCTAGAGGGGCGGAGAGCTCCTACAATGAGCAGTTCTTC
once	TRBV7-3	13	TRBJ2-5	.	CASSFRVGETQYF	TGTGCCAGCAGCTTCCGCGTGGGAGAGACCCAGTACTTC
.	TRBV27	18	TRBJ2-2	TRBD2	CASSIRTSGGGAAGELFF	TGTGCCAGCAGTATCCGGACTAGCGGGGGGGGCGCGGCCGGGGAGCTGTTTTTT
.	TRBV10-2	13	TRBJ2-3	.	CASSPELEVTQYF	TGCGCCAGCAGTCCCGAATTGGAGGTTACGCAGTATTTT
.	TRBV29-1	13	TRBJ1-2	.	CSVQSDQNYGYTF	TGCAGCGTTCAAAGTGATCAGAACTATGGCTACACCTTC
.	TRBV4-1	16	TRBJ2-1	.	CASSHLLRSLENEQFF	TGCGCCAGCAGCCACCTCCTCCGATCCCTGGAGAATGAGCAGTTCTTC
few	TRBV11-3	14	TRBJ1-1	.	CASSYLGVNTEAFF	TGTGCCAGCAGCTATTTAGGCGTGAACACTGAAGCTTTCTTT
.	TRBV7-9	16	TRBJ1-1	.	CASSLRGAGGWAEAFF	TGTGCCAGCAGCTTAAGGGGGGCTGGGGGTTGGGCTGAAGCTTTCTTT
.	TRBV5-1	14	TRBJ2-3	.	CASSLERGTDTQYF	TGCGCCAGCAGCTTGGAACGGGGAACAGATACGCAGTATTTT
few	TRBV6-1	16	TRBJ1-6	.	CASSDQAPPYNSPLHF	TGTGCCAGCAGTGATCAGGCGCCTCCCTATAATTCACCCCTCCACTTT
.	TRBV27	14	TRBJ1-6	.	CASSFDGLGSPLHF	TGTGCCAGCAGTTTCGACGGGTTAGGCTCACCCCTCCACTTT
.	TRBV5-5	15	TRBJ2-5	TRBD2	CASSVGGGAYETQYF	TGTGCCAGCAGTGTGGGCGGGGGGGCCTATGAGACCCAGTACTTC
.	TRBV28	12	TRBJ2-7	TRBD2	CASQLAGYEQYF	TGTGCCAGCCAACTAGCGGGCTACGAGCAGTACTTC
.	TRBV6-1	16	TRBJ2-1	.	CASSPLGEGEYNEQFF	TGTGCCAGCAGCCCCCTTGGGGAGGGGGAGTACAATGAGCAGTTCTTC
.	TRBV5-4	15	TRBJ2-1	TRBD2	CASSPQREGAVEQFF	TGTGCCAGCAGCCCGCAGCGGGAGGGGGCGGTTGAGCAGTTCTTC
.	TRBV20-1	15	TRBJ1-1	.	CSARRGGKTNTEAFF	TGCAGTGCTAGAAGGGGGGGCAAAACTAACACTGAAGCTTTCTTT
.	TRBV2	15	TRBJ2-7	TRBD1	CASSTGQGRSYEQYF	TGTGCCAGCAGTACAGGACAGGGGAGGTCCTACGAGCAGTACTTC
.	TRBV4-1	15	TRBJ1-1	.	CASSQPKFMNTEAFF	TGCGCCAGCAGCCAGCCCAAATTCATGAACACTGAAGCTTTCTTT
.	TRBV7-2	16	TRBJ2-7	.	CASSLAGGVTVDEQYF	TGTGCCAGCAGCTTAGCCGGGGGAGTGACAGTAGACGAGCAGTACTTC
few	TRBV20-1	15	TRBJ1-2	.	CSALGNSEANYGYTF	TGCAGTGCGCTGGGGAACAGCGAAGCTAACTATGGCTACACCTTC
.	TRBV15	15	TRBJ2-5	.	CATSRDQEGPETQYF	TGTGCCACCAGCAGAGATCAAGAGGGTCCCGAGACCCAGTACTTC
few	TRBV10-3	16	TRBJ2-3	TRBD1	CAISPLTGGGGDTQYF	TGTGCCATCAGTCCACTGACAGGGGGCGGAGGGGATACGCAGTATTTT
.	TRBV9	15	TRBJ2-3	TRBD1	CASSVVTGGTDTQYF	TGTGCCAGCAGCGTAGTTACAGGGGGTACGGATACGCAGTATTTT
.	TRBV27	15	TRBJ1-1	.	CASSSPIRDTQKTFF	TGTGCCAGCAGTTCTCCGATCCGGGACACCCAAAAAACTTTCTTT
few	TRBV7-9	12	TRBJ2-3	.	CASSLSTDTQYF	TGTGCCAGCAGCTTGAGCACAGATACGCAGTATTTT
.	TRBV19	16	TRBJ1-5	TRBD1	CASSPSGTVINQPQHF	TGTGCCAGTAGTCCATCCGGGACAGTAATCAATCAGCCCCAGCATTTT